Listed below are T cell receptor beta chains from one sample, sequenced in a study of blood T cell repertoires in COVID-19. Some clones are missing from TCRdb's copy, which holds only in-frame ones; the method was immunoSEQ multiplex PCR. The sample includes around 370,000 clones, approximately 90% of them seen just once. Sequenced material: peripheral blood. These receptor sequences come from a woman in her late teens or twenties who had recovered from COVID-19. Each CDR3 is given with its conserved first and last residue. The D gene is left open where the match is weak. Size tells how often a clone was seen (once, few, many) or the class of an expanded clone, and some rows leave it out.

TRBJ1-2 | TRBV10-3 | . | . | TGTGCCATCACCGAATGGGGGGGGCGAGGAGGCTACACCTTC | CAITEWGGRGGYTF
TRBJ2-5 | TRBV19 | . | . | TGTGCCAGTAGTTCGGACCAAGAGACCCAGTACTTC | CASSSDQETQYF
TRBJ2-3 | TRBV25-1 | . | . | TGTGCCAGCAGTGAATTTGGACTGAGCGCAGATACGCAGTATTTT | CASSEFGLSADTQYF
TRBJ1-5 | TRBV19 | TRBD1 | . | TGTGCCAGTAGTATTGGACAGGGAGTTCAGCCCCAGCATTTT | CASSIGQGVQPQHF
TRBJ2-1 | TRBV10-1 | TRBD1 | . | TGCGCCAGCAGTCCCGGGACAGGCGGCCACAATGAGCAGTTCTTC | CASSPGTGGHNEQFF
TRBJ2-1 | TRBV12-5 | . | . | TGTGCTAGTGGTCCGGACTATGCCGGCTCCTACAATGAGCAGTTCTTC | CASGPDYAGSYNEQFF
TRBJ2-3 | TRBV19 | . | . | TGTGCCAGCCGGGGTGGATATACGCAGTATTTT | CASRGGYTQYF
TRBJ2-2 | TRBV6-2/TRBV6-3 | . | . | TGTGCCAGCAGTTACGAAAGCGCGAAGAAGAACACCGGGGAGCTGTTTTTT | CASSYESAKKNTGELFF
TRBJ2-3 | TRBV7-9 | TRBD2 | . | TGTGCCAGCAGCTCCGTCCGCTCGGTACTAGCGGGAGGGGGTACGCAGTATTTT | CASSSVRSVLAGGGTQYF
TRBJ2-1 | TRBV7-8 | TRBD2 | . | TGTGCCAGCAGCTTAAATTGGCTAGCGGGAGGCCGGAGCTCCTACAATGAGCAGTTCTTC | CASSLNWLAGGRSSYNEQFF
TRBJ1-6 | TRBV19 | . | . | TGTGCCAGTAGTAACCGAGAAAACTATAATTCACCCCTCCACTTT | CASSNRENYNSPLHF
TRBJ2-1 | TRBV2 | TRBD1 | . | TGTGCCAGCAGAGACAGGGCCCGCGATGAGCAGTTCTTC | CASRDRARDEQFF
TRBJ1-2 | TRBV19 | TRBD1 | . | TGTGCCAGTAGTACCATTTGGGACAGCACCTTC | CASSTIWDSTF
TRBJ2-5 | TRBV5-1 | . | . | TGCGCCAGCAGCCTGATGCCGTCGTTCGGGGAGACCCAGTACTTC | CASSLMPSFGETQYF
TRBJ1-1 | TRBV11-2 | . | . | TGTGCCAGCAGCTTACCCACAAGGAACACTGAAGCTTTCTTT | CASSLPTRNTEAFF
TRBJ2-5 | TRBV6-2/TRBV6-3 | . | . | TGTGCCAGCAGTCCACAGGGACCCGGAGAGACCCAGTACTTC | CASSPQGPGETQYF
TRBJ1-1 | TRBV20-1 | . | few | TGCAGTGCTTCCCGGGGCAGGGGAGCTTTCTTT | CSASRGRGAFF
TRBJ1-6 | TRBV6-2/TRBV6-3 | . | few | TGTGCCAGCAGTTATCCCGGACAATCGGGTTCACCCCTCCACTTT | CASSYPGQSGSPLHF
TRBJ2-3 | TRBV5-6 | TRBD1 | . | TGTGCCAGCAGCCCGGGACAGGGATGGTCAGATACGCAGTATTTT | CASSPGQGWSDTQYF
TRBJ2-1 | TRBV6-2/TRBV6-3 | . | . | TGTGCCAGCAGTTACTCGGCTCCTTCCTACAATGAGCAGTTCTTC | CASSYSAPSYNEQFF
TRBJ1-2 | TRBV7-9 | . | . | TGTGCCAGCAGCTTATCGGTTAGTGCCCAGGGATATGGCTACACCTTC | CASSLSVSAQGYGYTF
TRBJ2-2 | TRBV5-8 | . | . | TGTGCCAGCAGTCCGTGGGGGGCCGGGGAGCTGTTTTTT | CASSPWGAGELFF
TRBJ1-3 | TRBV19 | . | few | TGTGCCAGTAGCCAACAGCCTGGAAACACCATATATTTT | CASSQQPGNTIYF
TRBJ1-1 | TRBV19 | TRBD1 | . | TGTGCCAGTAGTTACAGGGGGGGGACTGAAGCTTTCTTT | CASSYRGGTEAFF
TRBJ2-2 | TRBV5-1 | . | . | TGCGCCAGCAGCGCGGCGGACACCGGGGAGCTGTTTTTT | CASSAADTGELFF
TRBJ1-2 | TRBV30 | . | . | TGTGCCTGGAGTGGGTGGAGGGGCAACTATGGCTACACCTTC | CAWSGWRGNYGYTF
TRBJ1-2 | TRBV5-4 | . | once | TGTGCCAGCAGCTTACAGGGAGGGGGTAACTATGGCTACACCTTC | CASSLQGGGNYGYTF
TRBJ1-1 | TRBV7-9 | . | . | TGTGCCAGCAGCTTAGTGCGGGCCGGGTTGAACACTGAAGCTTTCTTT | CASSLVRAGLNTEAFF
TRBJ1-5 | TRBV15 | . | . | TGTGCCACCAGCAGAGATTCGGGGTACGGACAGCCCCAGCATTTT | CATSRDSGYGQPQHF
TRBJ2-3 | TRBV11-3 | . | . | TGTGCCAGCAGCTTAGATGGGGCCACAGATACGCAGTATTTT | CASSLDGATDTQYF
TRBJ2-1 | TRBV7-8 | . | . | TGTGCCAGCAGCTTATTCGGGGTCCATAGCGCCAAGGGGGATGAGCAGTTCTTC | CASSLFGVHSAKGDEQFF
TRBJ1-2 | TRBV7-2 | TRBD1 | . | TGTGCCAGCAGCCAGACAGGGATGAGTGGCTACACCTTC | CASSQTGMSGYTF